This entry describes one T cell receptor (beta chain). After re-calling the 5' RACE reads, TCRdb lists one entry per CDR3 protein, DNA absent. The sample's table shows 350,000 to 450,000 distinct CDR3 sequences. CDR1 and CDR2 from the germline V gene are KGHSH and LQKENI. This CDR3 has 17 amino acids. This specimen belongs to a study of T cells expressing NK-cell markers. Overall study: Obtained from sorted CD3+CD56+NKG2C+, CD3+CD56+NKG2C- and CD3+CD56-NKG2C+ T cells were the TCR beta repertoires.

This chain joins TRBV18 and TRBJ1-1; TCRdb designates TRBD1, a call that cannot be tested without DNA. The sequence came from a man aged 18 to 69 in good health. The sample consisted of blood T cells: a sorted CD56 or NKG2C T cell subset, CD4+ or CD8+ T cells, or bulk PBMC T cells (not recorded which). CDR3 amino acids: CASSPMPGVWGFSEAFF.